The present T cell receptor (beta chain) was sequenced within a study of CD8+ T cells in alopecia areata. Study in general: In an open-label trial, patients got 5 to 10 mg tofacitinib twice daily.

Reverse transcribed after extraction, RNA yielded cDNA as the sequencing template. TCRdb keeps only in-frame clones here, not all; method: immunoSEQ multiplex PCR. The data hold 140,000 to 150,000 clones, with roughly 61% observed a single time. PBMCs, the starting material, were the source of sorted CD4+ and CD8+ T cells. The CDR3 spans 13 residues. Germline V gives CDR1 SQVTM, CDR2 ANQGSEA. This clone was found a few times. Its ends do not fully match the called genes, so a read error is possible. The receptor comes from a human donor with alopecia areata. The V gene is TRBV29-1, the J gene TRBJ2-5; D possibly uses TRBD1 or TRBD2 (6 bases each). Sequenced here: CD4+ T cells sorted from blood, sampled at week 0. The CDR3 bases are TGCAGCATTGAGAAGGGGGGCCGTGAGACCCAGTACTTC. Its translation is CSIEKGGRETQYF.